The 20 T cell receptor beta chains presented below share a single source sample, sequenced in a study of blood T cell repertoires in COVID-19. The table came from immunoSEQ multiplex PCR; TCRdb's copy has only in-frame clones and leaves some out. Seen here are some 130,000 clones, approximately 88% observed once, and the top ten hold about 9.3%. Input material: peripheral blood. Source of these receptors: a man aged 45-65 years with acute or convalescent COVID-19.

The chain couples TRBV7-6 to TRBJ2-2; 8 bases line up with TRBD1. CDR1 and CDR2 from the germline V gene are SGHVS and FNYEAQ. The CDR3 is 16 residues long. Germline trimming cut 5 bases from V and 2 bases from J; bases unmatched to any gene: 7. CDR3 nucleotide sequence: TGTGCCAGCAGCAACCAGGACAGGGCAAACACCGGGGAGCTGTTTTTT. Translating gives CASSNQDRANTGELFF.

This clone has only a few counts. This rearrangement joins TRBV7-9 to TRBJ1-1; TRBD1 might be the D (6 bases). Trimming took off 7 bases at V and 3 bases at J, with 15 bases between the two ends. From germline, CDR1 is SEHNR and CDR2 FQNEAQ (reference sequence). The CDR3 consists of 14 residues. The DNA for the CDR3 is TGTGCCAGCAAAGGAAAACAGGGATACACTGAAGCTTTCTTT. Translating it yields CASKGKQGYTEAFF.

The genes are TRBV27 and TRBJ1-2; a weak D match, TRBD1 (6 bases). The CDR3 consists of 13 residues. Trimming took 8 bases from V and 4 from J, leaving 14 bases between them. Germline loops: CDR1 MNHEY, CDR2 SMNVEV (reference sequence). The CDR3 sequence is CASGRTEIYGYTF. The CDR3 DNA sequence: TGTGCCAGCGGACGGACAGAGATCTATGGCTACACCTTC.

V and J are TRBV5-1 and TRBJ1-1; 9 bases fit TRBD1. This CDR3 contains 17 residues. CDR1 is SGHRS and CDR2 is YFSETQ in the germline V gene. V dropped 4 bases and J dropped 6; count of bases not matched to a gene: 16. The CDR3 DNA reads TGCGCCAGCAGCGCACGGGACAGGGTTAATAGGGGCGCTGAAGCTTTCTTT. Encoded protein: CASSARDRVNRGAEAFF.

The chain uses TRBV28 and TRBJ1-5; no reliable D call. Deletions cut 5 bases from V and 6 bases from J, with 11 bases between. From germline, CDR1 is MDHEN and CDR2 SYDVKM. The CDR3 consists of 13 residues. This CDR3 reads CASSPSGFQPQHF. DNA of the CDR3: TGTGCCAGCAGTCCTTCCGGGTTTCAGCCCCAGCATTTT.

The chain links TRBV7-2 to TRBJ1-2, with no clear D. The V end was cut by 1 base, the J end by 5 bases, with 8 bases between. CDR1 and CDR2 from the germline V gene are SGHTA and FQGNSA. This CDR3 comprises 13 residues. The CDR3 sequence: CASSLGGPYGYTF. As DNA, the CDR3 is TGTGCCAGCAGCTTAGGAGGGCCGTATGGCTACACCTTC.

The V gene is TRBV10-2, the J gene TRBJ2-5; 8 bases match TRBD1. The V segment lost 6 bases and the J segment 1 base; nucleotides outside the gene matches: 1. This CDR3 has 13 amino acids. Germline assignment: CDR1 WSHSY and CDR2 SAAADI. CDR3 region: CASRGTGQETQYF. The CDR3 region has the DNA TGCGCCAGCAGGGGGACAGGCCAAGAGACCCAGTACTTC.

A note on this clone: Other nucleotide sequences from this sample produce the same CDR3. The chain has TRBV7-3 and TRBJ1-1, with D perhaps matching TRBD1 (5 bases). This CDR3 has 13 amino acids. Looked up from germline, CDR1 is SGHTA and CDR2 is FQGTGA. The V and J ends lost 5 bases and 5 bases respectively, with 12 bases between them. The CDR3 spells CASSPSGGTEAFF. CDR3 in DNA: TGTGCCAGCAGCCCTTCCGGGGGAACTGAAGCTTTCTTT.

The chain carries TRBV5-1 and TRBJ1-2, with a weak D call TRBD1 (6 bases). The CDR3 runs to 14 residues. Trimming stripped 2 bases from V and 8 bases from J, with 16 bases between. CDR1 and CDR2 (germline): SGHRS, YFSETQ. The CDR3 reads CASSLQQGFEGYTF. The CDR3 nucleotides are TGCGCCAGCAGCTTACAACAGGGTTTTGAAGGCTACACCTTC.

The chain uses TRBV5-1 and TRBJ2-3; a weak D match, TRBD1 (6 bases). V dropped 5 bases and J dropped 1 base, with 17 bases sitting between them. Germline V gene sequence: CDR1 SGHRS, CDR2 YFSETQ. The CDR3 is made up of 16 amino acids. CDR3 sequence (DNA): TGCGCCAGCAGACGGGAACAGGGTGAGGGCACAGATACGCAGTATTTT. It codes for CASRREQGEGTDTQYF.

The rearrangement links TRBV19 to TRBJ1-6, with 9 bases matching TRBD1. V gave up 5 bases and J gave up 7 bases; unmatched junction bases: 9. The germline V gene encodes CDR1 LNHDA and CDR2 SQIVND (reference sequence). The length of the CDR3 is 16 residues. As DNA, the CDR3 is TGTGCCAGTAGTCTCTTCTGGGGACAGGGAAATTCACCCCTCCACTTT. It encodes CASSLFWGQGNSPLHF.

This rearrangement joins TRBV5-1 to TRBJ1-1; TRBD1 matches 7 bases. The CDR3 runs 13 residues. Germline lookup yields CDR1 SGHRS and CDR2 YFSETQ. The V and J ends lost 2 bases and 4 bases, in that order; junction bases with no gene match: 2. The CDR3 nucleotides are TGCGCCAGCAGCTTACAGGGGTTCACTGAAGCTTTCTTT. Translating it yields CASSLQGFTEAFF.

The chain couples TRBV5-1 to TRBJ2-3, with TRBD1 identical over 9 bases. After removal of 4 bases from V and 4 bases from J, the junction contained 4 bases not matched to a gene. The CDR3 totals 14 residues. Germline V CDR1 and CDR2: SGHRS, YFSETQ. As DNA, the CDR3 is TGCGCCAGCAGCGATCGGACAGGGGCAGATACGCAGTATTTT. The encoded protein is CASSDRTGADTQYF.

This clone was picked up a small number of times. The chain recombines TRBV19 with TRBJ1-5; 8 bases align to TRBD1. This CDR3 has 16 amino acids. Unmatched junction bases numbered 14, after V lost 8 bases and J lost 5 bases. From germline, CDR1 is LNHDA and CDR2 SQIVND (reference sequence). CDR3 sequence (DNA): TGTGCCAGTTGTCTTCTCGGACAGGGCCACGATCAGCCCCAGCATTTT. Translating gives CASCLLGQGHDQPQHF.

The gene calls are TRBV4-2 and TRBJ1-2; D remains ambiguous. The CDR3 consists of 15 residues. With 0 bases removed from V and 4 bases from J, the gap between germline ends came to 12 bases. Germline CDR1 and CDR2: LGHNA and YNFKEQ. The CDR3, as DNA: TGTGCCAGCAGCCAAGACATGGCCGGCGGCTATGGCTACACCTTC. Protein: CASSQDMAGGYGYTF.

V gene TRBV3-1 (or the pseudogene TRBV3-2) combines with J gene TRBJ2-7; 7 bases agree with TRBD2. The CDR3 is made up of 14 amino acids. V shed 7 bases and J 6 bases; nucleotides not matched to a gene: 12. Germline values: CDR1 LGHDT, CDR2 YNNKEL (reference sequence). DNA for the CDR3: TGTGCCAGCACCGGGGGGACCGCGGGACTCGAGCAGTACTTC. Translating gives CASTGGTAGLEQYF.

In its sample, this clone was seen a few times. The CDR3, as DNA: TGTGCCAGCACCTTCGGGGGGGGAGGAGGGGACGAAGCTTTCTTT. The encoded protein is CASTFGGGGGDEAFF. This chain connects TRBV3-1 (or the pseudogene TRBV3-2) to TRBJ1-1, with a weak D call TRBD1 (5 bases). This CDR3 is built from 15 residues. V lost 7 bases, J lost 8 bases, and 23 bases lay in between. The germline V gene encodes CDR1 LGHDT and CDR2 YNNKEL (reference sequence).

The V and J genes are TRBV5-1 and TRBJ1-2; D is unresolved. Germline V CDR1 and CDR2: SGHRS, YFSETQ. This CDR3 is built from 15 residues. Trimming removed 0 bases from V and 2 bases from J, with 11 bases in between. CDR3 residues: CASSLDRTVNYGYTF. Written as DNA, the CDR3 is TGCGCCAGCAGCTTGGATCGGACTGTAAACTATGGCTACACCTTC.

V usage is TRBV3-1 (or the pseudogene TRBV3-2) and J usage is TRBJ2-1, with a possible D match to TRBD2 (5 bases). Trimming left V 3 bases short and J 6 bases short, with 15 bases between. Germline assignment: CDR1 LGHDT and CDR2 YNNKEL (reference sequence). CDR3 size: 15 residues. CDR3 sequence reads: CASSHHQTRSNEQFF. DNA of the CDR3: TGTGCCAGCAGCCATCACCAAACTAGGAGCAATGAGCAGTTCTTC.

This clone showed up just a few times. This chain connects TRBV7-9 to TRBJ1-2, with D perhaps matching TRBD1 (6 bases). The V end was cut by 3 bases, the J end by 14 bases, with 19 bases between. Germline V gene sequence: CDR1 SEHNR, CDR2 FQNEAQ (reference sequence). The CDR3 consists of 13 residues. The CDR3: CASSFRDNGLVTF. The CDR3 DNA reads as TGTGCCAGCAGCTTCAGGGACAATGGGCTCGTGACCTTC.